Sequencing of this T cell receptor beta chain was carried out in a study of T cell clusters in autoimmune cytopenias. TRB rearrangements were amplified by touch-down multiplex PCR with mixed TRB-A/B primers. TCRdb reprocessed the multiplex PCR reads, keeping one entry per CDR3 protein, no DNA. This listing includes around 6,200 distinct CDR3 sequences. Each sample's input was approximately 0.25 ug genomic DNA, 35,000 to 40,000 genome equivalents. Germline values: CDR1 MRHNA, CDR2 SNTAGT. The CDR3 has 15 residues. The sample also formed part of further work on T cell repertoires in aging, cancer and after chemotherapy.

This receptor was identified in a human donor in good health. Sequencing input: peripheral blood. This rearrangement joins TRBV6-4 to TRBJ1-1; TCRdb names TRBD1, which stays unverified in the absence of DNA. The CDR3 spells CASSVDGEKGTEAFF.